These T cell receptor beta chains were read from a single sample in a study of cytomegalovirus exposure and HLA in healthy donors. The method was immunoSEQ multiplex PCR; TCRdb's version includes in-frame clones alone and lacks a portion of them. The data show some 180,000 clones, 84% seen once. What was sequenced was PBMCs. All receptors come from a girl between 2 and 10 years old in good health and CMV-seropositive. The CDR3 runs from the conserved cysteine through the conserved F or W. A D gene is named only where the DNA matches it firmly. Clone size is given for some rows only: seen once, a few or many times, or a class if the clone is expanded.

v_call	d_call	clone_size	j_call	cdr3_aa	cdr3_nt
TRBV5-8	NA	NA	TRBJ2-7	CASSLKGSETYEQYF	TGTGCCAGCAGCTTGAAGGGGTCGGAAACCTACGAGCAGTACTTC
TRBV4-2	TRBD2	NA	TRBJ2-1	CASSRKPGLAGGESYNEQFF	TGTGCCAGCAGCCGCAAGCCCGGACTAGCGGGAGGAGAGTCCTACAATGAGCAGTTCTTC
TRBV5-8	NA	NA	TRBJ1-5	CASSLAGRLNQPQHF	TGTGCCAGCAGCTTGGCAGGGCGACTTAATCAGCCCCAGCATTTT
TRBV11-3	TRBD1	NA	TRBJ1-4	CASSLDTGELFF	TGTGCCAGCAGCTTAGATACAGGGGAACTGTTTTTT
TRBV28	NA	NA	TRBJ1-1	CASSFRGRGWVTEAFF	TGTGCCAGCAGTTTCAGAGGCAGGGGATGGGTCACTGAAGCTTTCTTT
TRBV11-2	NA	NA	TRBJ1-1	CASSLPGGCEAFF	TGTGCCAGCAGCCTCCCCGGGGGATGTGAAGCTTTCTTT
TRBV7-9	TRBD1	NA	TRBJ2-3	CASSLGQEDTQYF	TGTGCCAGCAGCTTGGGACAGGAAGATACGCAGTATTTT
TRBV25-1	NA	NA	TRBJ1-1	CASSELGVVAEAFF	TGTGCCAGCAGTGAATTAGGGGTTGTTGCTGAAGCTTTCTTT
TRBV4-1	TRBD1	few	TRBJ1-5	CASSPRDRGLQPQHF	TGCGCCAGCAGCCCCAGGGACAGGGGGCTTCAGCCCCAGCATTTT
TRBV19	TRBD1	once	TRBJ1-5	CASSSRQGTSNNQPQHF	TGTGCCAGTAGTAGTCGACAGGGCACGTCGAACAATCAGCCCCAGCATTTT
TRBV27	TRBD1	NA	TRBJ2-3	CASSFGTGGLDTQYF	TGTGCCAGCAGTTTTGGGACAGGGGGCCTAGATACGCAGTATTTT
TRBV5-1	TRBD2	NA	TRBJ2-7	CASSFIMRSAGGYEQYF	TGCGCCAGCAGCTTTATTATGCGGTCAGCGGGGGGCTACGAGCAGTACTTC
TRBV6-6	NA	NA	TRBJ1-5	CASSLKQVGRPQHF	TGTGCCAGCAGTTTAAAACAGGTTGGACGGCCCCAGCATTTT
TRBV7-9	NA	NA	TRBJ1-1	CSPQGEANTEAFF	TGTTCCCCACAGGGTGAGGCGAACACTGAAGCTTTCTTT
TRBV28	NA	NA	TRBJ2-1	CASSLFGKRLTNEQFF	TGTGCCAGCAGTTTATTTGGAAAAAGACTCACCAATGAGCAGTTCTTC
TRBV2	NA	NA	TRBJ2-3	CASSVQGPDTQYF	TGTGCCAGCAGTGTCCAGGGCCCAGATACGCAGTATTTT
TRBV4-1	NA	once	TRBJ1-2	CASSQGQGSDYGYTF	TGCGCCAGCAGCCAAGGTCAGGGCTCGGACTATGGCTACACCTTC
TRBV2	TRBD2	few	TRBJ2-1	CASRTGGGGAVYNEQFF	TGTGCCAGCAGAACCGGGGGCGGGGGGGCCGTCTACAATGAGCAGTTCTTC
TRBV5-4	TRBD1	NA	TRBJ2-3	CAIKDRGLDTQYF	TGTGCCATCAAAGACAGGGGTTTGGATACGCAGTATTTT
TRBV7-3	NA	few	TRBJ2-7	CASSLFFGNEQYF	TGTGCCAGCAGCTTATTCTTCGGGAACGAGCAGTACTTC
TRBV5-1	TRBD2	NA	TRBJ2-1	CASSLATSGYNEQFF	TGCGCCAGCAGCTTGGCTACTAGCGGATACAATGAGCAGTTCTTC
TRBV15	NA	NA	TRBJ2-7	CATSRGAGKSYEQYF	TGTGCCACCAGCAGAGGGGCGGGAAAGTCCTACGAGCAGTACTTC
TRBV9	TRBD2	NA	TRBJ2-1	CASSPPLAGGGHEQFF	TGTGCCAGCAGCCCGCCCTTGGCGGGAGGCGGCCATGAGCAGTTCTTC
TRBV5-8	NA	NA	TRBJ1-5	CASSLVGHSSNQPQHF	TGTGCCAGCAGCTTGGTGGGGCACTCTAGCAATCAGCCCCAGCATTTT
TRBV7-3	NA	NA	TRBJ1-1	CASTLSPGGEAFF	TGTGCCAGCACCTTGAGCCCCGGGGGGGAAGCTTTCTTT
TRBV5-1	TRBD2	NA	TRBJ2-3	CASSFETSVTDTQYF	TGCGCCAGCAGCTTCGAGACTAGCGTCACAGATACGCAGTATTTT
TRBV7-2	TRBD2	NA	TRBJ2-1	CASSLFREGLGNEQFF	TGTGCCAGCAGCTTATTTCGGGAGGGCCTCGGGAATGAGCAGTTCTTC
TRBV5-8	TRBD1	NA	TRBJ2-3	CASSLASEDRPYF	TGTGCCAGCAGCTTGGCATCAGAGGACAGGCCCTATTTT
TRBV21-1	NA	once	TRBJ2-5	CASSRETGETQYF	TGTGCCAGCAGCCGCGAGACAGGAGAGACCCAGTACTTC
TRBV6-5	TRBD2	NA	TRBJ2-3	CASSYRPGGYTQYF	TGTGCCAGCAGTTACCGCCCCGGGGGGTATACGCAGTATTTT
TRBV7-8	TRBD1	NA	TRBJ1-5	CASSATPGTGERNSNQPQHF	TGTGCCAGCAGCGCAACCCCCGGGACAGGGGAAAGAAATAGCAATCAGCCCCAGCATTTT
TRBV28	NA	NA	TRBJ1-2	CASKGIYGYTF	TGTGCCAGCAAGGGGATCTATGGCTACACCTTC
TRBV9	TRBD1	NA	TRBJ1-6	CASSATGQGNSPLHF	TGTGCCAGCAGCGCAACGGGACAGGGTAATTCACCCCTCCACTTT
TRBV19	NA	NA	TRBJ1-2	CASSIDLVRSNYGYTF	TGTGCCAGTAGTATAGATCTGGTACGGAGCAACTATGGCTACACCTTC
TRBV7-8	TRBD1	NA	TRBJ1-1	CASSLVGGQGGRYGAFF	TGTGCCAGCAGCTTAGTGGGGGGACAGGGCGGACGGTACGGAGCTTTCTTT
TRBV29-1	TRBD1	NA	TRBJ1-2	CSVAGRGQDGYTF	TGCAGCGTAGCCGGCAGGGGGCAAGATGGCTACACCTTC
TRBV30	TRBD1	NA	TRBJ2-7	CAWMSVRGQSYEQYF	TGTGCCTGGATGTCGGTTAGGGGGCAGTCCTACGAGCAGTACTTC
TRBV4-1	NA	NA	TRBJ2-7	CASSDGLSSSYEQYF	TGCGCCAGCAGCGACGGGTTATCAAGCTCCTACGAGCAGTACTTC
TRBV5-3	NA	NA	TRBJ1-6	CARSRDKGFYSPLHF	TGTGCCAGAAGCAGGGACAAGGGATTCTATTCACCCCTCCACTTT
TRBV28	NA	NA	TRBJ1-4	CASSPSQGSFSGKLFF	TGTGCCAGCAGTCCCTCCCAGGGTTCGTTCTCGGGAAAACTGTTTTTT
TRBV9	TRBD2	NA	TRBJ2-1	CASSVETSGYNEQFF	TGTGCCAGCAGCGTAGAAACTAGCGGTTACAATGAGCAGTTCTTC
TRBV7-7	TRBD2	NA	TRBJ2-7	CASSTGLAGYEQYF	TGTGCTAGCAGCACAGGACTAGCGGGCTACGAGCAGTACTTC
TRBV5-1	TRBD1	NA	TRBJ2-1	CASSLADRLYNEQFF	TGCGCCAGCAGCTTAGCGGACAGGCTTTACAATGAGCAGTTCTTC
TRBV30	NA	NA	TRBJ2-4	CAWSFAGKIAKNIQYF	TGTGCCTGGAGTTTCGCAGGGAAGATAGCCAAAAACATTCAGTACTTC
TRBV12-5	NA	NA	TRBJ2-5	CASGLGSTGSVRETQYF	TGTGCTAGTGGTTTGGGATCAACAGGGTCGGTAAGAGAGACCCAGTACTTC
TRBV4-2	NA	few	TRBJ2-7	CASSQDQGYEQYF	TGTGCCAGCAGCCAAGATCAGGGCTACGAGCAGTACTTC
TRBV27	NA	few	TRBJ1-1	CASSLNGRTEAFF	TGTGCCAGCAGTTTAAATGGGAGGACTGAAGCTTTCTTT
TRBV7-9	TRBD1	NA	TRBJ2-7	CASSSGQVYEQYF	TGTGCCAGCAGCTCGGGACAGGTTTACGAGCAGTACTTC
TRBV19	TRBD1	once	TRBJ1-1	CASSFSGQGNTEAFF	TGTGCCAGTAGTTTTTCGGGACAGGGGAACACTGAAGCTTTCTTT
TRBV4-1	NA	NA	TRBJ2-7	CASSQGSGAGIYEQYF	TGCGCCAGCAGCCAAGGGTCAGGGGCTGGTATCTACGAGCAGTACTTC
TRBV15	NA	NA	TRBJ1-6	CATSRDLGEAMNSPLHF	TGTGCCACCAGCAGAGATTTAGGAGAAGCCATGAATTCACCCCTCCACTTT
TRBV30	NA	NA	TRBJ1-5	CAWSPVGPSGNYQPQHF	TGTGCCTGGAGCCCAGTTGGACCGTCGGGGAACTATCAGCCCCAGCATTTT
TRBV30	TRBD2	NA	TRBJ2-7	CAWSPGLAGYYEQYF	TGTGCCTGGAGCCCGGGACTAGCGGGCTACTACGAGCAGTACTTC
TRBV28	TRBD1	NA	TRBJ1-2	CASSLDRGRGYTF	TGTGCCAGCAGTTTGGACAGGGGGCGTGGCTACACCTTC
TRBV5-1	TRBD2	few	TRBJ2-5	CASSYAGEDQETQYF	TGCGCCAGCAGCTACGCGGGAGAGGACCAAGAGACCCAGTACTTC
TRBV6-5	NA	NA	TRBJ2-3	CASSRGSEGTQYF	TGTGCCAGCAGTCGGGGTAGTGAGGGTACGCAGTATTTT
TRBV28	NA	NA	TRBJ1-5	CASSVLGDSNQPQHF	TGTGCCAGCAGTGTCCTGGGAGATAGCAATCAGCCCCAGCATTTT